The 16 T cell receptor beta chains listed next were all sequenced from one sample in a study of blood T cell repertoires in COVID-19. TCRdb's table, derived via immunoSEQ multiplex PCR, lists solely in-frame clones and lacks some. The repertoire holds approximately 290,000 clones, roughly nine tenths seen once, with around 2.2% in the top ten. Material for sequencing was peripheral blood. The receptors originated from a woman aged 30 to 39 with COVID-19, enrolled during active disease.

The J gene is TRBJ2-1, the V gene TRBV6-5; 11 bases are shared with TRBD2. Germline trimming cut 6 bases from V and 10 bases from J; bases unmatched to any gene: 8. The germline gives CDR1 MNHEY, CDR2 SVGAGI. The CDR3 has 14 amino acids. DNA of the CDR3: TGTGCCAGCAGATTAATGACTAGCGGGACCGAGCAGTTCTTC. It encodes CASRLMTSGTEQFF.

The chain joins TRBV5-5 to TRBJ2-5, with D maybe TRBD1 (6 bases). This CDR3 contains 15 residues. V shed 2 bases and J shed 1 base, with 12 bases lying between them. Germline V gives CDR1 SGHKS, CDR2 YYEKEE (reference sequence). The CDR3 here is CASSFTGTTQETQYF. The CDR3 nucleotides read TGTGCCAGCAGCTTCACCGGGACAACCCAAGAGACCCAGTACTTC.

In DNA, the CDR3 is TGTGCCAGCAGTTCACAGGGGACTTGGGGCTCTGGGGCCAACGTCCTGACTTTC. The encoded protein is CASSSQGTWGSGANVLTF. The V and J genes are TRBV27 and TRBJ2-6; a possible D gene is TRBD1 (7 bases). The CDR3 loop spans 18 amino acids. CDR1 is MNHEY and CDR2 is SMNVEV in the germline V gene (reference sequence). V gave up 4 bases and J gave up 0 bases, with 16 bases separating them.

This rearrangement joins TRBV5-6 to TRBJ2-2; D not certain. Trimming shortened V by 0 bases and J by 7 bases, and 4 bases separated the two germline ends. Per the germline V gene, CDR1 is SGHDT and CDR2 is YYEEEE. This CDR3 has 12 residues. CDR3: CASSLVYGELFF. The CDR3 DNA reads as TGTGCCAGCAGCTTGGTTTACGGGGAGCTGTTTTTT.

V usage is TRBV10-1 and J usage is TRBJ1-5; TRBD1 matches at 7 bases. V shed 5 bases, J shed 2 bases, and the junction held 3 bases outside the gene matches. The CDR3 loop spans 14 amino acids. Germline-derived CDR1 and CDR2 are WNHNN and SYGVQD (reference sequence). Here the CDR3 reads CASSPTGGNQPQHF. In nucleotides, the CDR3 is TGCGCCAGCAGTCCAACAGGGGGCAATCAGCCCCAGCATTTT.

The chain is built from TRBV10-3 and TRBJ2-1; D unresolved. The germline V gene has CDR1 ENHRY and CDR2 SYGVKD. V lost 3 bases to trimming and J lost 10 bases, with 10 bases between them. The CDR3 is made up of 12 amino acids. CDR3 in amino acids: CAISDPIGEQFF. The CDR3 DNA reads as TGTGCCATCAGTGACCCCATCGGGGAGCAGTTCTTC.

V usage is TRBV18 and J usage is TRBJ1-1; perhaps TRBD1 as D (5 bases). The CDR3 length is 15 residues. The germline gives CDR1 KGHSH, CDR2 LQKENI. The V end was cut by 2 bases, the J end by 5 bases, with 15 bases between. This CDR3 is CASSPTSGTWTEAFF. Written as DNA, the CDR3 is TGTGCCAGCTCACCAACCTCCGGGACTTGGACTGAAGCTTTCTTT.

The J gene is TRBJ2-7, the V gene TRBV18; unclear D gene. Germline assignment: CDR1 KGHSH and CDR2 LQKENI. The CDR3 spans 14 residues. Deletions cut 3 bases from V and 2 bases from J, with 11 bases between. CDR3 loop: CASSPQTIPYEQYF. Written as DNA, the CDR3 is TGTGCCAGCTCACCTCAGACAATTCCCTACGAGCAGTACTTC.

This rearrangement joins TRBV19 to TRBJ1-3; maybe TRBD1 (6 bases). The length of the CDR3 is 17 residues. Germline CDR1 LNHDA, CDR2 SQIVND (reference sequence). Between the trimmed V and J ends, which lost 3 bases and 0 bases, there was a span of 15 bases. DNA of the CDR3: TGTGCCAGTAGTATGGGGGCAGGGATGTCCTCTGGAAACACCATATATTTT. The encoded protein is CASSMGAGMSSGNTIYF. The whole variable domain, remainder taken from reference TRBV19 and TRBJ1-3, is DGGITQSPKYLFRKEGQNVTLSCEQNLNHDAMYWYRQDPGQGLRLIYYSQIVNDFQKGDIAEGYSVSREKKESFPLTVTSAQKNPTAFYLCASSMGAGMSSGNTIYFGEGSWLTVV.

The V and J genes are TRBV5-1 and TRBJ2-5, with TRBD1 matching over 9 bases. The germline V gene has CDR1 SGHRS and CDR2 YFSETQ. CDR3 length: 15 residues. The junction had 4 bases not matched to a gene; V was cut back by 0 bases and J by 4 bases. As DNA, the CDR3 is TGCGCCAGCAGCTTGGGGGGACAGGGAGGAGAGACCCAGTACTTC. This gives the protein CASSLGGQGGETQYF.

This rearrangement joins TRBV24-1 to TRBJ2-2, with 13 positions matching TRBD2. The CDR3 length is 20 residues. CDR1 is KGHDR and CDR2 is SFDVKD in the germline V gene. V lost 4 bases, J lost 0 bases, and 10 bases stayed unmatched. CDR3 protein: CATSDRLAGGPETNTGELFF. In DNA, the CDR3 is TGTGCCACCAGTGACCGACTAGCGGGAGGACCCGAGACGAACACCGGGGAGCTGTTTTTT.

The V gene is TRBV5-5, the J gene TRBJ2-7; TRBD1 matches 8 bases. This CDR3 has 14 amino acids. J gave up 2 bases and V 4 bases, and 5 bases lay outside the gene matches. Per germline, CDR1 SGHKS and CDR2 YYEKEE (reference sequence). CDR3 residues: CASSPRQGPYEQYF. The CDR3 DNA sequence: TGTGCCAGCAGCCCAAGACAGGGGCCCTACGAGCAGTACTTC.

The chain recombines TRBV2 with TRBJ1-5; 9 bases match TRBD1. The trim removed 3 bases at V and 6 bases at J, leaving 6 bases unmatched. CDR1 is SNHLY and CDR2 is FYNNEI in the germline V gene. The CDR3 runs to 15 residues. Here the CDR3 reads CASSEETGGGQPQHF. The CDR3 nucleotides read TGTGCCAGCAGTGAGGAGACAGGGGGAGGTCAGCCCCAGCATTTT.

This clone was detected only a few times. This chain links TRBV28 with TRBJ2-7; D remains unclear. Germline loops: CDR1 MDHEN, CDR2 SYDVKM. This CDR3 contains 14 residues. Trimming stripped 4 bases from V and 2 bases from J, with 12 bases between. The CDR3 is CASSSRVNTYEQYF. Written as DNA, the CDR3 is TGTGCCAGCAGTTCACGGGTAAATACCTACGAGCAGTACTTC. Together with reference TRBV28 and TRBJ2-7, the CDR3 gives the full variable domain: DVKVTQSSRYLVKRTGEKVFLECVQDMDHENMFWYRQDPGLGLRLIYFSYDVKMKEKGDIPEGYSVSREKKERFSLILESASTNQTSMYLCASSSRVNTYEQYFGPGTRLTVT.

The chain carries TRBV19 and TRBJ2-1; D is perhaps TRBD2 (6 bases). Per the germline V gene, CDR1 is LNHDA and CDR2 is SQIVND (reference sequence). This CDR3 contains 14 residues. Trimming shortened V by 5 bases and J by 8 bases, and 16 bases separated the two germline ends. CDR3: CASSLSGPGDEQFF. In nucleotides, the CDR3 is TGTGCCAGTAGTCTTAGCGGACCGGGGGATGAGCAGTTCTTC.

This rearrangement joins TRBV2 to TRBJ1-2, with TRBD1 identical over 7 bases. CDR3 length: 14 amino acids. V lost 2 bases, J lost 4 bases, and 4 bases stayed unmatched. Per the germline V gene, CDR1 is SNHLY and CDR2 is FYNNEI. CDR3 in DNA: TGTGCCAGCAGTGAACAGCCAGGGGGCTATGGCTACACCTTC. Its protein is CASSEQPGGYGYTF.